In its sample, the clone carrying this T cell receptor (beta chain) was seen once. With 1 base clipped from V and 2 bases from J, the junction kept 6 bases outside the gene matches. The V gene's germline CDR1 is SGHAT and CDR2 FQNNGV. This CDR3 is 18 amino acids long. The study recruited healthy Caucasian donors from Russia who were aged about 6 to 90. Per-sample PBMC isolation yielded at least 6.5 million cells. The data were obtained in a study of blood T cells in healthy people across ages. Primers used in a second PCR of about 7 to 12 cycles were a sample-barcoded 5' primer and a J-beta primer mix. Every molecule of cDNA carried a tag from a template-switch adaptor with 12 random nucleotides. TCRdb fed the 5' RACE reads into MiXCR, producing one record per CDR3 protein. This sample has about 1,400,000 distinct CDR3 sequences, with roughly 60% found just once.

The sample was blood. This clonotype was sampled from a man between 18 and 29 years old in good health. The chain joins TRBV11-2 to TRBJ2-2; 11 positions match TRBD2. The CDR3 is CASSLVGLAGGNTGELFF. CDR3 sequence (DNA): TGTGCCAGCAGCTTAGTGGGGCTAGCGGGGGGAAACACCGGGGAGCTGTTTTTT.